The 30 T cell receptor beta chains given below trace back to one sample, sequenced in a study of blood T cell repertoires in COVID-19. Only in-frame clones appear in the TCRdb table, and some are missing; sequencing was by immunoSEQ multiplex PCR. Of 200,000 to 300,000 clones listed, approximately 86% are singletons. Source material: peripheral blood. The source of these receptors is a man aged 25 to 40 with active or convalescent COVID-19.

This chain's CDR3 is CASSLRGNGGTSTDTQYF. CDR3 DNA: TGTGCCAGCAGTTTAAGGGGGAACGGAGGTACTAGCACAGATACGCAGTATTTT. The chain joins TRBV27 to TRBJ2-3; TRBD1 might be the D (6 bases). Germline V gene sequence: CDR1 MNHEY, CDR2 SMNVEV (reference sequence). The CDR3 totals 18 residues. Deletions cut 2 bases from V and 0 bases from J, with 18 bases between.

The rearrangement uses TRBV5-1 and TRBJ2-3; D perhaps matches TRBD2 (6 bases). The CDR3 is 15 amino acids. Germline V gene data show CDR1 as SGHRS and CDR2 as YFSETQ. V was clipped by 6 bases and J by 6 bases, with 20 bases between them. CDR3: CASKPMTSISDTQYF. In DNA form, the CDR3 reads TGCGCCAGCAAACCCATGACTAGTATTTCGGATACGCAGTATTTT.

The V gene is TRBV19, the J gene TRBJ1-5; D perhaps matches TRBD1 (5 bases). Trimming stripped 3 bases from V and 2 bases from J, with 11 bases between. Germline values: CDR1 LNHDA, CDR2 SQIVND (reference sequence). The CDR3 sequence is 15 residues long. The CDR3 bases are TGTGCCAGTAGTATTTTCAGGGCCGGCAATCAGCCCCAGCATTTT. Translated, it gives CASSIFRAGNQPQHF.

The rearrangement uses TRBV6-5 and TRBJ1-4; 8 bases map to TRBD1. The J segment lost 8 bases and the V segment lost 5 bases, leaving 4 bases of the junction unmatched. The CDR3 runs to 13 residues. Germline V gene sequence: CDR1 MNHEY, CDR2 SVGAGI. In DNA, the CDR3 is TGTGCCAGCAGTCGAGGACAGGGAGAAAAACTGTTTTTT. As protein: CASSRGQGEKLFF.

This chain connects TRBV11-3 to TRBJ1-1; the D gene is possibly TRBD1 (6 bases). Deletions cut 5 bases from V and 5 bases from J, with 21 bases between. Germline loops: CDR1 SGHNT, CDR2 YENEEA. The CDR3 consists of 16 residues. This chain's CDR3 is CASSEEREGGRTEAFF. The CDR3 DNA follows: TGTGCCAGCAGCGAGGAAAGGGAGGGGGGAAGAACTGAAGCTTTCTTT.

The chain joins TRBV5-4 to TRBJ2-5, with a possible D match to TRBD2 (7 bases). The V gene lost 4 bases and the J gene lost 5 bases, with 18 bases spanning the gap. Germline V gene sequence: CDR1 SGHNT, CDR2 YYREEE (reference sequence). This CDR3 contains 15 residues. In DNA form, the CDR3 reads TGTGCCAGCAGCATCAGAGGGGGGGCCAGGGAGACCCAGTACTTC. Translated, it gives CASSIRGGARETQYF.

The chain links TRBV19 to TRBJ1-5; 8 nucleotides line up with TRBD1. This CDR3 contains 15 residues. Germline CDR1 LNHDA, CDR2 SQIVND (reference sequence). J was trimmed by 5 bases and V by 5 bases; bases with no gene match: 8. The CDR3 sequence: CASSDTGGRDQPQHF. The DNA of the CDR3 is TGTGCCAGTAGTGACACAGGGGGAAGGGATCAGCCCCAGCATTTT.

In its sample, this clone was seen a few times. The CDR3 DNA reads TGTGCCAGCAGTTTTGGGGCGAACACTGAAGCTTTCTTT. As protein: CASSFGANTEAFF. The chain carries TRBV28 and TRBJ1-1; weak D call: TRBD1 (5 bases). The CDR3 consists of 13 residues. Trimming cost V 3 bases and J 1 base, with 6 bases left between them. Germline V gene sequence: CDR1 MDHEN, CDR2 SYDVKM.

J is TRBJ2-3 and V is TRBV6-6, with 9 bases identical to TRBD2. With 5 bases clipped from V and 4 bases from J, the junction kept 10 bases outside the gene matches. CDR1 and CDR2 (germline): MNHNY, SVGAGI (reference sequence). The CDR3 totals 16 residues. CDR3: CASSRGGSGGADTQYF. The CDR3 nucleotides read TGTGCCAGCAGTCGCGGCGGTAGCGGGGGTGCAGATACGCAGTATTTT.

The chain combines TRBV13 with TRBJ1-3; D gene uncertain. The CDR3 is 16 residues long. V gave up 3 bases and J gave up 0 bases, with 12 bases separating them. From germline, CDR1 is PRHDT and CDR2 FYEKMQ (reference sequence). The CDR3 DNA reads as TGTGCCAGCAGCTTGGAACAGCCCAGCTCTGGAAACACCATATATTTT. Its translation: CASSLEQPSSGNTIYF.

This chain uses TRBV19 with TRBJ1-1; 8 bases match TRBD1. V lost 0 bases, J lost 3 bases, and 21 bases stayed unmatched. CDR3 length equals 21 residues. CDR1 and CDR2 from the germline V gene are LNHDA and SQIVND (reference sequence). The CDR3 here is CASSIEDWTGNDLGVDTEAFF. CDR3 coding DNA: TGTGCCAGTAGTATAGAAGACTGGACAGGGAACGATCTAGGTGTTGACACTGAAGCTTTCTTT. The whole variable domain, remainder taken from reference TRBV19 and TRBJ1-1, is DGGITQSPKYLFRKEGQNVTLSCEQNLNHDAMYWYRQDPGQGLRLIYYSQIVNDFQKGDIAEGYSVSREKKESFPLTVTSAQKNPTAFYLCASSIEDWTGNDLGVDTEAFFGQGTRLTVV.

The chain carries TRBV6-5 and TRBJ1-2; 9 bases are shared with TRBD1. V lost 6 bases to trimming and J lost 7 bases; unmatched junction nucleotides: 12. This CDR3 comprises 15 residues. Germline assignment: CDR1 MNHEY and CDR2 SVGAGI. The CDR3: CASSYTGTGYSGYTF. DNA for the CDR3: TGTGCCAGCAGCTACACCGGGACAGGGTACTCTGGCTACACCTTC.

The gene calls are TRBV11-1 and TRBJ1-4, with D hard to call. The CDR3 runs to 13 residues. Germline V gene data show CDR1 as SGHAT and CDR2 as FQDESV (reference sequence). V was pared by 5 bases and J by 7 bases, with 11 bases between. The chain's CDR3 is CASSQTLSEKLFF. In nucleotides, the CDR3 is TGTGCCAGCAGCCAAACGTTGAGTGAAAAACTGTTTTTT.

The chain recombines TRBV6-2 or TRBV6-3 with TRBJ2-7; 9 bases line up with TRBD1. The germline V gene encodes CDR1 MNHEY and CDR2 SVGEGT. V shed 2 bases, J shed 3 bases, and the junction held 5 bases outside the gene matches. The CDR3 is made up of 15 amino acids. The CDR3 nucleotides are TGTGCCAGCAGTTACCCGGACAGGGGACGCTACGAGCAGTACTTC. It yields the protein CASSYPDRGRYEQYF.

The V call is TRBV5-1, the J call TRBJ2-7; 7 bases fit TRBD1. The junction had 5 bases not matched to a gene; V was cut back by 4 bases and J by 1 base. The germline CDR1 and CDR2 sequences are SGHRS and YFSETQ. The CDR3 totals 14 residues. The CDR3 sequence: CASSPGQLSYEQYF. The CDR3 DNA sequence: TGCGCCAGCAGCCCGGGACAGCTATCCTACGAGCAGTACTTC.

The V call is TRBV5-5, the J call TRBJ1-4; no clear D. The V end lost 3 bases, the J end lost 3 bases, and 9 bases lay between the germline ends. The length of the CDR3 is 14 residues. From germline, CDR1 is SGHKS and CDR2 YYEKEE (reference sequence). As DNA, the CDR3 is TGTGCCAGCAGCTCGGAGTGGGCTAATGAAAAACTGTTTTTT. Translating it yields CASSSEWANEKLFF.

V gene TRBV7-6 combines with J gene TRBJ2-5, with 7 positions matching TRBD1. Trimming removed 4 bases from V and 1 base from J; junction bases left unmatched: 3. The V gene's germline CDR1 is SGHVS and CDR2 FNYEAQ. The CDR3 length is 14 residues. The CDR3 here is CASSWTGPQETQYF. The CDR3 DNA sequence: TGTGCCAGCAGCTGGACAGGACCCCAAGAGACCCAGTACTTC.

The genes are TRBV5-1 and TRBJ1-2; TRBD1 matches 7 bases. The germline CDR1 and CDR2 sequences are SGHRS and YFSETQ. The length of the CDR3 is 15 residues. V gave up 4 bases and J gave up 0 bases; unmatched junction bases: 6. CDR3 amino acids: CASSPTGVANYGYTF. In DNA, the CDR3 is TGCGCCAGCAGCCCTACAGGGGTAGCTAACTATGGCTACACCTTC.

V and J are TRBV19 and TRBJ1-1; D is unresolved. Germline loops: CDR1 LNHDA, CDR2 SQIVND (reference sequence). The V and J ends lost 6 bases and 0 bases respectively, with 8 bases between them. The CDR3 runs to 13 residues. CDR3 region: CASRKTLNTEAFF. The DNA for the CDR3 is TGTGCCAGTAGGAAGACTTTGAACACTGAAGCTTTCTTT.

A single count supports this clone. The chain links TRBV4-1 to TRBJ1-4; D not certain. V was clipped by 3 bases and J by 6 bases, with 17 bases between them. The CDR3 contains 16 residues. From germline, CDR1 is MGHRA and CDR2 YSYEKL. This CDR3 reads CASSHASANRDEKLFF. DNA of the CDR3: TGCGCCAGCAGCCACGCATCAGCTAATCGGGATGAAAAACTGTTTTTT.

The J gene is TRBJ1-1, the V gene TRBV11-1; D is ambiguous. V dropped 5 bases and J dropped 1 base, with 5 bases sitting between them. This CDR3 comprises 12 residues. Germline V gene sequence: CDR1 SGHAT, CDR2 FQDESV (reference sequence). The CDR3: CASSLRNTEAFF. The DNA of the CDR3 is TGTGCCAGCAGCCTAAGGAACACTGAAGCTTTCTTT.

This clone was seen a handful of times. This chain's CDR3 is CASRPLGYGYTF. Written as DNA, the CDR3 is TGTGCCAGCCGTCCGCTCGGGTATGGCTACACCTTC. The gene calls are TRBV11-1 and TRBJ1-2, with no clear D. The CDR3 sequence is 12 residues long. The V and J ends lost 8 bases and 5 bases respectively, with 12 bases between them. The germline CDR1 and CDR2 sequences are SGHAT and FQDESV (reference sequence). Full variable domain (rest looked up from reference TRBV11-1 and TRBJ1-2): EAEVAQSPRYKITEKSQAVAFWCDPISGHATLYWYRQILGQGPELLVQFQDESVVDDSQLPKDRFSAERLKGVDSTLKIQPAELGDSAMYLCASRPLGYGYTFGSGTRLTVV.

The V gene is TRBV3-1 (or the pseudogene TRBV3-2), the J gene TRBJ2-5, with 12 bases fitting TRBD2. The germline gives CDR1 LGHDT, CDR2 YNNKEL (reference sequence). The CDR3 is 17 residues long. After removal of 3 bases from V and 7 bases from J, the junction contained 12 bases not matched to a gene. The chain's CDR3 is CASSHNFGTSGFGTQYF. The CDR3 DNA sequence: TGTGCCAGCAGCCATAATTTTGGGACTAGCGGGTTTGGGACCCAGTACTTC.

The chain is built from TRBV10-3 and TRBJ2-5; D uncertain. V was cut by 3 bases and J by 5 bases, with 22 bases left in between. Germline CDR1 and CDR2: ENHRY and SYGVKD. The CDR3 totals 17 residues. For the CDR3, the DNA is TGTGCCATCAGTGATTACTCCGGCCTGACGGCCGGGGAGACCCAGTACTTC. Translation: CAISDYSGLTAGETQYF.

The chain is built from TRBV6-6 and TRBJ1-2; weak D call: TRBD1 (6 bases). CDR1 and CDR2 from the germline V gene are MNHNY and SVGAGI (reference sequence). The CDR3 runs 13 residues. V was cut by 7 bases and J by 3 bases, with 12 bases left in between. The CDR3 sequence: CASNGGWDYGYTF. The CDR3 DNA reads TGTGCCAGCAATGGGGGCTGGGACTATGGCTACACCTTC.

The V gene is TRBV28, the J gene TRBJ1-2, with a possible D match to TRBD1 (5 bases). This CDR3 contains 14 residues. The germline V and J ends were trimmed by 6 bases and 4 bases, with 15 bases remaining between them. Germline V lookup: CDR1 MDHEN, CDR2 SYDVKM. In nucleotides, the CDR3 is TGTGCCAGCAGGGGCGAACAGGATCCCTATGGCTACACCTTC. This encodes CASRGEQDPYGYTF.

The chain couples TRBV25-1 to TRBJ1-6; no clear D. The CDR3 extends over 15 amino acids. Germline CDR1 and CDR2: MGHDK and SYGVNS. V was trimmed by 0 bases and J by 7 bases, leaving 10 bases between them. The CDR3: CASSEYRVSNSPLHF. Written as DNA, the CDR3 is TGTGCCAGCAGTGAATATCGGGTCTCAAATTCACCCCTCCACTTT.

The rearrangement links TRBV12-5 to TRBJ1-3, with D perhaps TRBD1 (6 bases). The CDR3 extends over 16 amino acids. Trimming pared 3 bases from V and 3 bases from J, leaving 15 bases between. CDR1 and CDR2 (germline): LGHNT, FRNRAP. The CDR3: CASGFPEGVSGNTIYF. As DNA, the CDR3 is TGTGCTAGTGGTTTCCCAGAGGGGGTCAGTGGAAACACCATATATTTT.

The chain employs TRBV6-2 or TRBV6-3 and TRBJ1-6; tentatively, D is TRBD1 (6 bases). The CDR3 sequence is 14 residues long. Germline V CDR1 and CDR2: MNHEY, SVGEGT. V lost 2 bases, J lost 9 bases, and 11 bases lay in between. CDR3 DNA: TGTGCCAGCAGTTACACCCAGGGGAGTTCACCCCTCCACTTT. It specifies CASSYTQGSSPLHF.

V gene TRBV5-4 combines with J gene TRBJ1-2, with TRBD1 matching 7 bases. Per germline, CDR1 SGHNT and CDR2 YYREEE (reference sequence). V shed 5 bases, J shed 7 bases, and the junction held 2 bases outside the gene matches. The CDR3 has 11 amino acids. The CDR3 reads CASRNRGGYTF. Here the CDR3 DNA reads TGTGCCAGCAGAAACAGGGGTGGCTACACCTTC.